What follows is one T cell receptor beta chain and its context. Measured with immunoSEQ multiplex PCR; TCRdb has only the in-frame clones, and not every one. Of 25,000 or so clones listed, 25% to 35% were seen once; the top ten hold 15% to 20%. This sample is drawn from a study of neoadjuvant anti-PD-1 for oral cavity cancer. The time point denotes: after neoadjuvant nivolumab, at surgical resection. The clonotype was recovered from a person between 40 and 85 years old with oral cavity squamous cell carcinoma. The material was tumor tissue, obtained after nivolumab (anti-PD-1) treatment.

The CDR3 is CASSQSTGKGDQPQHF. The CDR3 nucleotides are TGTGCCAGCAGCCAAAGCACAGGGAAAGGAGATCAGCCCCAGCATTTT. The chain has TRBV4-2 and TRBJ1-5; tentatively, D is TRBD1 (6 bases). Germline V gene sequence: CDR1 LGHNA, CDR2 YNFKEQ. This CDR3 is 16 amino acids long. The V gene lost 2 bases and the J gene lost 5 bases, with 16 bases spanning the gap.